This TCR beta chain was retrieved from a study of identical twins. Healthy Caucasians supplied all donations. To note about this clonotype: Its antigen remains unknown.

After removal of 5 bases from V and 13 bases from J, the junction contained 11 bases not matched to a gene. This CDR3 is 13 amino acids long. Looked up from germline, CDR1 is SGHTA and CDR2 is FQGNSA. MiXCR, applied by TCRdb to the 5' RACE reads, yields one record per CDR3 protein. The sample lists more than 600,000 distinct CDR3 sequences; 15% to 20% were seen once. Study-wide results and caveats: Memory repertoires showed no such pattern, whereas abundant cord blood beta clonotypes carried fewer insertions.

Separately, the same data were catalogued under a study of T cells expressing NK-cell markers. As that study records: Just one sequenced donor of eight was HCMV-seronegative, while seven were seropositive.

Sample: PBMCs. This receptor was obtained from a young woman in good health. The chain is built from TRBV7-2 and TRBJ2-5; 9 bases line up with TRBD2. For the CDR3, the DNA is TGTGCCAGCAGCCCAGAGCTAGCGGGGACTCGGTACTTC. Its translation is CASSPELAGTRYF.